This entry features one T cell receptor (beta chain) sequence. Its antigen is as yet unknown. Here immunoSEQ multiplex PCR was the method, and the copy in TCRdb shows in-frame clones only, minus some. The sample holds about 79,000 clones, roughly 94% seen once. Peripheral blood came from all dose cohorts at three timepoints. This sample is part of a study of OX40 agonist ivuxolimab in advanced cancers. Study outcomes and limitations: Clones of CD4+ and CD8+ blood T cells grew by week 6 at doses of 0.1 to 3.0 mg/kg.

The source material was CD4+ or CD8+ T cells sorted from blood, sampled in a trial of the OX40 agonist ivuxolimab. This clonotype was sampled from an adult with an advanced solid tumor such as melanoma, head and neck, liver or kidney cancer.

The CDR3 region is CASSHPQGGFYEQYF. As DNA, the CDR3 is TGCGCCAGCAGCCACCCCCAGGGGGGCTTCTACGAGCAGTACTTC. The rearrangement joins TRBV4-1 to TRBJ2-7, with D possibly matching TRBD1 (7 bases). The CDR3 is 15 amino acids. V was cut by 3 bases and J by 3 bases, with 15 bases left in between. In germline, CDR1 is MGHRA, CDR2 YSYEKL.